This TCR beta chain was captured by sequencing in a study of T cells after yellow fever vaccination. TCRdb reprocessed the 5' RACE reads with MiXCR, giving one entry per CDR3 protein. The sample lists roughly 300,000 distinct CDR3 sequences; 8.1% were seen once. The study, taken as a whole, reports: FACS-sorted repertoires could harbor abundant contaminating bulk-population clonotypes.

Turning to this clonotype: Its antigen is still unknown.

The CDR3 totals 13 residues. With 8 bases removed from V and 2 bases from J, the gap between germline ends came to 13 bases. The V gene's germline CDR1 is ENHRY and CDR2 SYGVKD. J is TRBJ2-7 and V is TRBV10-3; D perhaps matches TRBD2 (5 bases). The sequencing here drew on PBMCs, taken around 45 days after the first yellow fever vaccination. This TCR came from a young man who received the YFV17D yellow fever vaccine. This CDR3 is CAIGTRNAYEQYF. The CDR3 DNA reads TGTGCCATCGGAACTAGAAATGCCTACGAGCAGTACTTC.